These 25 T cell receptor beta chains were sequenced from one sample in a study of T-cell reconstitution after alpha-beta-depleted transplantation in children. Unique molecular identifiers featured in how the TCRbeta library was prepared. TCRdb reprocessed the PCR reads with MiXCR, giving one entry per CDR3 protein. The sample records approximately 130,000 distinct CDR3 sequences, around a tenth being singletons. Sequences were derived from PBMCs, mostly from graft donor cells, sampled 180 days after TCRalphabeta/CD19-depleted stem cell transplant. The receptors shown here come from a girl less than two years old who had a stem cell transplant for combined immunodeficiency, so the T cells may come from the graft donor.

In this sample, this clonotype turned up many times. The chain recombines TRBV20-1 with TRBJ2-1; D gene uncertain. V was pared by 0 bases and J by 4 bases, with 13 bases between. Germline-derived CDR1 and CDR2 are DFQATT and SNEGSKA (reference sequence). The CDR3 has 15 amino acids. CDR3 residues: CSARDRSKYYNEQFF. CDR3 coding DNA: TGCAGTGCTAGAGATCGATCAAAATATTACAATGAGCAGTTCTTC.

This clonotype was seen more than once but under ten times. This chain links TRBV9 with TRBJ2-1, with D unclear. V lost 4 bases to trimming and J lost 8 bases, with 19 bases between them. This CDR3 is built from 15 residues. Per the germline V gene, CDR1 is SGDLS and CDR2 is YYNGEE. CDR3 DNA: TGTGCCAGCAGCCCCGGGTTAAGGGTTCGGGATGAGCAGTTCTTC. Residues: CASSPGLRVRDEQFF.

This clonotype ranks as medium-sized (0.01 to 0.1%). The V call is TRBV24-1, the J call TRBJ2-1, with 7 bases that match TRBD1. The CDR3 covers 15 residues. V dropped 3 bases and J dropped 4; count of bases not matched to a gene: 5. Germline V gene data show CDR1 as KGHDR and CDR2 as SFDVKD. The CDR3 DNA sequence: TGTGCCACCAGTGATGACGGGACAGCGTACAATGAGCAGTTCTTC. Translated: CATSDDGTAYNEQFF.

The rearrangement links TRBV10-3 to TRBJ2-3; D is perhaps TRBD1 or TRBD2 (5 bases each). Germline V lookup: CDR1 ENHRY, CDR2 SYGVKD. Trimming pared 3 bases from V and 1 base from J, leaving 8 bases between. This CDR3 region has 14 residues. The CDR3 sequence is CAISDRDRTDTQYF. In DNA, the CDR3 is TGTGCCATCAGTGACCGGGACCGCACAGATACGCAGTATTTT.

V and J are TRBV6-2 or TRBV6-3 and TRBJ2-7; D remains unclear. The germline V and J ends were trimmed by 0 bases and 3 bases, with 6 bases remaining between them. CDR1 and CDR2 (germline): MNHEY, SVGEGT. CDR3 length equals 13 residues. In nucleotides, the CDR3 is TGTGCCAGCAGTTACTCCCTCCTCTACGAGCAGTACTTC. Translated: CASSYSLLYEQYF.

In its sample, this clonotype was seen many times. The chain recombines TRBV5-5 with TRBJ2-7; D unclear. CDR1 SGHKS and CDR2 YYEKEE come from the germline V gene (reference sequence). V lost 0 bases and J 2 bases, leaving 3 bases between the germline ends. The CDR3 is made up of 12 amino acids. CDR3 nucleotide sequence: TGTGCCAGCAGCTTGGAGGCCTACGAGCAGTACTTC. This codes for CASSLEAYEQYF.

This clonotype has only a few counts. The DNA for the CDR3 is TGTGCCAGCAGTCCCACGGGGATACTAGCCAAAAACATTCAGTACTTC. Translating it yields CASSPTGILAKNIQYF. The V and J genes are TRBV6-1 and TRBJ2-4; tentatively, D is TRBD2 (5 bases). The germline gives CDR1 MNHNS, CDR2 SASEGT. This CDR3 has 16 amino acids. The V and J ends lost 5 bases and 0 bases respectively, with 14 bases between them.

This rearrangement joins TRBV10-3 to TRBJ1-6; D possibly corresponds to TRBD1 (5 bases). The V gene's germline CDR1 is ENHRY and CDR2 SYGVKD. This CDR3 contains 15 residues. V lost 0 bases and J lost 8, with 11 bases in between. The CDR3 protein is CAISESGGDHSPLHF. As DNA, the CDR3 is TGTGCCATCAGTGAGTCGGGGGGTGACCATTCACCCCTCCACTTT.

The genes are TRBV6-1 and TRBJ2-6; 7 nucleotides align to TRBD1. CDR3 length: 16 residues. J gave up 2 bases and V 6 bases, and 7 bases lay outside the gene matches. Germline V lookup: CDR1 MNHNS, CDR2 SASEGT. The CDR3 loop is CASRRTGSAGANVLTF. Written as DNA, the CDR3 is TGTGCCAGCAGACGGACAGGCTCGGCTGGGGCCAACGTCCTGACTTTC.

This clonotype was counted between two and nine times. The chain links TRBV5-1 to TRBJ1-5; D is unclear. Trimming shortened V by 3 bases and J by 7 bases, and 11 bases separated the two germline ends. This CDR3 region has 13 residues. Germline V CDR1 and CDR2: SGHRS, YFSETQ. The CDR3 DNA reads TGCGCCAGCAGCTGGGAGGGAGAACAGCCCCAGCATTTT. Translating it yields CASSWEGEQPQHF.

The genes are TRBV12-3 or TRBV12-4 and TRBJ2-7; no reliable D call. The CDR3 totals 15 residues. The germline V and J ends were trimmed by 3 bases and 3 bases, with 15 bases remaining between them. The CDR3 region is CASSFPLSGDYEQYF. CDR3 DNA sequence: TGTGCCAGCAGTTTCCCCCTTTCAGGCGACTACGAGCAGTACTTC.

The gene calls are TRBV10-3 and TRBJ1-1, with a tentative D call TRBD1 (6 bases). CDR1 and CDR2 (germline): ENHRY, SYGVKD. The CDR3 consists of 19 residues. V was cut by 3 bases and J by 0 bases, with 23 bases left in between. CDR3 in DNA: TGTGCCATCAGTGATGTTCCCCCACTTACCAAGGGGGTGAACACTGAAGCTTTCTTT. As protein: CAISDVPPLTKGVNTEAFF.

The sample holds a few counts of this clonotype. The chain employs TRBV3-1 and TRBJ2-7, with D perhaps TRBD1 (7 bases). CDR1 LGHDT and CDR2 YNNKEL come from the germline V gene (reference sequence). The CDR3 has 14 residues. V dropped 3 bases and J dropped 3 bases, with 12 bases sitting between them. The CDR3 DNA follows: TGTGCCAGCAGCCATAGGGGGGACAGCTACGAGCAGTACTTC. Protein product: CASSHRGDSYEQYF.

The CDR3 loop is CASKGGINTGELFF. The CDR3 coding sequence is TGTGCCAGCAAAGGGGGCATTAACACCGGGGAGCTGTTTTTT. The J gene is TRBJ2-2, the V gene TRBV12-3 or TRBV12-4, with 7 bases lining up with TRBD1. V shed 7 bases, J shed 2 bases, and the junction held 4 bases outside the gene matches. CDR3 size: 14 residues.

This chain links TRBV5-1 with TRBJ2-5; unclear D gene. Trimming removed 2 bases at V and 3 bases at J, with 14 bases between. This CDR3 has 15 amino acids. Germline-derived CDR1 and CDR2 are SGHRS and YFSETQ. In DNA form, the CDR3 reads TGCGCCAGCAGCTTATATAAGGGCGTAGAAGAGACCCAGTACTTC. This gives the protein CASSLYKGVEETQYF. The complete variable domain, with remaining parts taken from reference TRBV5-1 and TRBJ2-5, reads KAGVTQTPRYLIKTRGQQVTLSCSPISGHRSVSWYQQTPGQGLQFLFEYFSETQRNKGNFPGRFSGRQFSNSRSEMNVSTLELGDSALYLCASSLYKGVEETQYFGPGTRLLVL.

The sample holds a few counts of this clonotype. The chain recombines TRBV29-1 with TRBJ2-7, with 10 bases identical to TRBD1. With 5 bases clipped from V and 7 bases from J, the junction kept 17 bases outside the gene matches. CDR1 and CDR2 (germline): SQVTM, ANQGSEA. This CDR3 contains 16 residues. CDR3 nucleotides: TGCAGCGTTAGAGGGGCATTAGGGACAGGGGAAGGGGAGCAGTACTTC. Its translation is CSVRGALGTGEGEQYF.

This chain joins TRBV12-3 or TRBV12-4 and TRBJ2-7; TRBD2 matches at 9 bases. V dropped 2 bases and J dropped 6; count of bases not matched to a gene: 5. The CDR3 contains 14 residues. The CDR3 reads CASSLSLAGFEQYF. CDR3 bases: TGTGCCAGCAGTTTAAGCCTAGCGGGATTCGAGCAGTACTTC.

This clonotype was seen a few times. This rearrangement joins TRBV7-2 to TRBJ2-2, with TRBD1 matching over 8 bases. Per germline, CDR1 SGHTA and CDR2 FQGNSA. The CDR3 consists of 15 residues. Trimming removed 5 bases from V and 4 bases from J; junction bases left unmatched: 6. CDR3 sequence reads: CASSPDRVATGELFF. The CDR3 DNA sequence: TGTGCCAGCAGCCCGGACAGGGTGGCCACCGGGGAGCTGTTTTTT. Full variable domain (outside the CDR3, taken from reference TRBV7-2 and TRBJ2-2): GAGVSQSPSNKVTEKGKDVELRCDPISGHTALYWYRQSLGQGLEFLIYFQGNSAPDKSGLPSDRFSAERTGGSVSTLTIQRTQQEDSAVYLCASSPDRVATGELFFGEGSRLTVL.

There are a few counts of this clonotype. The V gene is TRBV9, the J gene TRBJ2-5; TRBD2 agrees at 8 bases. Germline CDR1 SGDLS, CDR2 YYNGEE. J gave up 5 bases and V 3 bases, and 3 bases lay outside the gene matches. There are 13 residues in the CDR3. The CDR3 sequence: CASSGRLAETQYF. The CDR3, as DNA: TGTGCCAGCAGCGGAAGACTAGCGGAGACCCAGTACTTC.

The chain recombines TRBV7-2 with TRBJ2-1; the match to TRBD2 covers 9 bases. V shed 5 bases, J shed 10 bases, and the junction held 6 bases outside the gene matches. Germline CDR1 reads SGHTA; CDR2 reads FQGNSA. CDR3 length equals 13 residues. The CDR3 DNA sequence: TGTGCCAGCAGCATCCGGACTAGCGAAGAGCAGTTCTTC. This sequence encodes CASSIRTSEEQFF.

The DNA of the CDR3 is TGTGCCAGCAGCTTATGGCTAGCGGGATCGGAGCAGTTCTTC. Translated: CASSLWLAGSEQFF. This chain joins TRBV11-3 and TRBJ2-1, with 9 bases that match TRBD2. After removal of 2 bases from V and 10 bases from J, the junction contained 6 bases not matched to a gene. In germline, CDR1 is SGHNT, CDR2 YENEEA. The CDR3 runs 14 residues.

The CDR3 loop is CSARGLLAGGSSYNEQFF. CDR3 bases: TGCAGTGCTAGAGGCTTGCTAGCGGGAGGGAGCTCCTACAATGAGCAGTTCTTC. The chain links TRBV20-1 to TRBJ2-1; TRBD2 aligns across 12 bases. This CDR3 region has 18 residues. With V trimmed by 1 base and J by 0 bases, 7 bases remained unmatched. Germline assignment: CDR1 DFQATT and CDR2 SNEGSKA (reference sequence).

The chain is built from TRBV18 and TRBJ1-6, with D tentatively TRBD1 (5 bases). Germline assignment: CDR1 KGHSH and CDR2 LQKENI. There are 14 residues in the CDR3. Trimming shortened V by 4 bases and J by 8 bases, and 12 bases separated the two germline ends. CDR3 DNA sequence: TGTGCCAGCTCACAGGGGTCCAACCATTCACCCCTCCACTTT. Amino acid sequence: CASSQGSNHSPLHF.

This clonotype was picked up a small number of times. The J gene is TRBJ2-1, the V gene TRBV27; no clear D gene. CDR1 and CDR2 (germline): MNHEY, SMNVEV (reference sequence). The CDR3 contains 14 residues. V was clipped by 5 bases and J by 0 bases, with 8 bases between them. The CDR3 spells CASSRKSSYNEQFF. The CDR3 bases are TGTGCCAGCAGTCGGAAGAGCTCCTACAATGAGCAGTTCTTC.

The CDR3 spells CSAIRGYTF. As DNA, the CDR3 is TGCAGTGCTATCAGAGGCTACACCTTC. The chain couples TRBV20-1 to TRBJ1-2; no firm D call. Germline V CDR1 and CDR2: DFQATT, SNEGSKA (reference sequence). The CDR3 is 9 residues long. Trimming stripped 4 bases from V and 8 bases from J, with 5 bases between.